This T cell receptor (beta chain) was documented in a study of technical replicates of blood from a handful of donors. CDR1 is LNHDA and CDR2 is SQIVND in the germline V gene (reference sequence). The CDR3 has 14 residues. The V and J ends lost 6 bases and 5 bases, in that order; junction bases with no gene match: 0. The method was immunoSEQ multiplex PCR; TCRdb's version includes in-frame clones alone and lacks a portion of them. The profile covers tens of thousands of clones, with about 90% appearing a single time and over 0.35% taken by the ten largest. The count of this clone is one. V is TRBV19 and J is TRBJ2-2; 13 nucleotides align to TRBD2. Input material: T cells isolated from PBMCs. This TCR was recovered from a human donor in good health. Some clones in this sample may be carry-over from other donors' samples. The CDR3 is CASRLAGGTGELFF. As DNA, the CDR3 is TGTGCCAGTAGACTAGCGGGAGGGACCGGGGAGCTGTTTTTT.